This TCR beta chain was sequenced in a study of OX40 agonist ivuxolimab in advanced cancers. This CDR3 region has 14 residues. V lost 4 bases, J lost 2 bases, and 9 bases lay in between. In germline, CDR1 is SGHRS, CDR2 YFSETQ. Using immunoSEQ multiplex PCR, the repertoire was profiled, and TCRdb retains in-frame clones only, with some absent. The data contain several thousand clones, roughly 87% of them seen just once; the ten biggest clones take up 30%. This material consisted of CD4+ or CD8+ T cells sorted from blood, taken in a trial of the OX40 agonist ivuxolimab. The chain employs TRBV5-1 and TRBJ1-4; D gene uncertain. This clonotype originated in an adult with an advanced solid tumor such as melanoma, head and neck, liver or kidney cancer. CDR3 nucleotide sequence: TGCGCCAGCAGCCCCGATGGGACTAATGAAAAACTGTTTTTT. Protein product: CASSPDGTNEKLFF.